The 28 T cell receptor beta chains presented below share a single source sample, sequenced in a study of CD8 T cells in ankylosing spondylitis. Using its own MiXCR run on the 5' RACE reads, TCRdb lists one record per CDR3 protein. The sample includes under 200,000 distinct CDR3 sequences, 11% of them seen just once. Sequencing was carried out using blood, either unsorted or a sorted T cell fraction (not recorded which). These receptors originate from a male donor with ankylosing spondylitis or in good health (not recorded which).

As DNA, the CDR3 is TGCAGTGCTAGACGCGGACTAGCGGAAACTTACGAGCAGTACTTC. Amino acid sequence: CSARRGLAETYEQYF. The chain links TRBV20-1 to TRBJ2-7, with 10 bases matching TRBD2. The CDR3 covers 15 residues. From germline, CDR1 is DFQATT and CDR2 SNEGSKA (reference sequence). V was clipped by 2 bases and J by 4 bases; unmatched bases: 8.

V gene TRBV5-1 combines with J gene TRBJ1-4; D unresolved. CDR1 is SGHRS and CDR2 is YFSETQ in the germline V gene. This CDR3 spans 17 amino acids. V lost 0 bases and J 0 bases, leaving 12 bases between the germline ends. The CDR3 region is CASSLEAARSTNEKLFF. DNA of the CDR3: TGCGCCAGCAGCTTGGAGGCGGCACGGTCAACTAATGAAAAACTGTTTTTT. The full variable domain, in which reference TRBV5-1 and TRBJ1-4 provide the parts outside the CDR3, is KAGVTQTPRYLIKTRGQQVTLSCSPISGHRSVSWYQQTPGQGLQFLFEYFSETQRNKGNFPGRFSGRQFSNSRSEMNVSTLELGDSALYLCASSLEAARSTNEKLFFGSGTQLSVL.

This clonotype appeared many times. This sequence joins TRBV29-1 and TRBJ2-2; D perhaps matches TRBD1 (5 bases). CDR1 is SQVTM and CDR2 is ANQGSEA in the germline V gene. This CDR3 spans 14 amino acids. V shed 2 bases and J shed 7 bases, with 14 bases lying between them. CDR3 amino acids: CSVELPGMIGELFF. The CDR3 DNA is TGCAGCGTTGAACTTCCAGGGATGATCGGGGAGCTGTTTTTT.

This clonotype showed up just a few times. The chain links TRBV4-1 to TRBJ2-1; 8 bases align to TRBD2. Germline V CDR1 and CDR2: MGHRA, YSYEKL. The CDR3 sequence is 15 residues long. V was pared by 2 bases and J by 8 bases, with 8 bases of the junction left unmatched. The CDR3 nucleotides read TGCGCCAGCAGCCAATTACTAGCGGACGGGGATGAGCAGTTCTTC. Its protein is CASSQLLADGDEQFF.

This clonotype is labeled as medium-sized. The chain links TRBV29-1 to TRBJ2-3; 8 nucleotides line up with TRBD2. CDR1 is SQVTM, CDR2 ANQGSEA, per germline. With V trimmed by 3 bases and J by 1 base, 3 bases remained unmatched. This CDR3 spans 14 amino acids. CDR3 loop: CSVDRGGGTDTQYF. The CDR3 DNA follows: TGCAGCGTTGACCGGGGGGGTGGCACAGATACGCAGTATTTT.

This clonotype was counted between two and nine times. The genes are TRBV5-1 and TRBJ2-1; D remains unclear. From germline, CDR1 is SGHRS and CDR2 YFSETQ. The CDR3 sequence is 14 residues long. The germline V and J ends were trimmed by 1 base and 9 bases, with 14 bases remaining between them. The CDR3 DNA follows: TGCGCCAGCAGCTTGCCAGGCTTGCTGCCTGAGCAGTTCTTC. It specifies CASSLPGLLPEQFF.

The V and J genes are TRBV29-1 and TRBJ2-5; tentative D call: TRBD2 (6 bases). The CDR3 is 13 amino acids. The ends were cut back, 6 bases at V and 5 bases at J, with 16 bases in the middle. Germline CDR1 is SQVTM and CDR2 is ANQGSEA. The chain's CDR3 is CSVLTSFAETQYF. The CDR3 nucleotides are TGCAGCGTCCTTACTAGCTTCGCTGAGACCCAGTACTTC.

This clonotype was observed at least ten times. The V call is TRBV4-3, the J call TRBJ1-1; the D is unclear. Per germline, CDR1 LGHNA and CDR2 YSLEER. V was pared by 1 base and J by 7 bases, with 16 bases between. There are 15 residues in the CDR3. The CDR3 sequence: CASSQGEPGSYEAFF. DNA for the CDR3: TGCGCCAGCAGCCAAGGGGAACCGGGATCCTATGAAGCTTTCTTT.

The V gene is TRBV29-1, the J gene TRBJ2-7; a weak D match, TRBD2 (5 bases). Deletions cut 4 bases from V and 0 bases from J, with 16 bases between. The germline V gene has CDR1 SQVTM and CDR2 ANQGSEA. This CDR3 contains 15 residues. CDR3 in DNA: TGCAGCGTTGCCCCGGGAACCCACTCCTCCTACGAGCAGTACTTC. Protein: CSVAPGTHSSYEQYF.

This clonotype was seen repeatedly, ten times or more. The chain is built from TRBV2 and TRBJ2-5; no reliable D call. Germline V CDR1 and CDR2: SNHLY, FYNNEI. Trimming removed 4 bases from V and 2 bases from J, with 14 bases in between. CDR3 length: 15 residues. The CDR3 region is CASSGSSGRQETQYF. The CDR3 coding sequence is TGTGCCAGCAGTGGATCTTCGGGCAGACAAGAGACCCAGTACTTC.

On this clonotype itself: A much larger clone is a single base away; this may be a read error. J is TRBJ2-7 and V is TRBV20-1, with D perhaps TRBD1 (6 bases). CDR1 is DFQATT, CDR2 SNEGSKA, per germline (reference sequence). The V end lost 2 bases, the J end lost 6 bases, and 20 bases lay between the germline ends. There are 15 residues in the CDR3. CDR3 sequence reads: CSARSPLTTGCEQYF. The CDR3 coding sequence is TGCAGTGCTAGATCACCATTAACGACAGGATGCGAGCAGTACTTC.

In this sample, this clonotype turned up many times. This chain joins TRBV5-1 and TRBJ2-1; 8 nucleotides line up with TRBD1. Germline CDR1 SGHRS, CDR2 YFSETQ. V lost 0 bases and J lost 4; bases outside the gene matches: 3. The CDR3 contains 15 residues. The CDR3 DNA sequence: TGCGCCAGCAGCTTGGGACAGGGGATATACAATGAGCAGTTCTTC. This encodes CASSLGQGIYNEQFF.

The table lists this clonotype with many counts. This rearrangement joins TRBV7-8 to TRBJ1-6, with D possibly matching TRBD1 (6 bases). Germline V gene sequence: CDR1 SGHVS, CDR2 FQNEAQ. This CDR3 is built from 14 residues. V was shortened by 4 bases and J by 4 bases, with 8 bases between the two germline ends. The CDR3: CASSSTGYNSPLHF. The CDR3 nucleotides are TGTGCCAGCAGCTCGACAGGATATAATTCACCCCTCCACTTT.

This clonotype came up many times. CDR3 amino acids: CASSLARDTGELFF. In nucleotides, the CDR3 is TGTGCCAGCAGTTTAGCCCGTGACACCGGGGAGCTGTTTTTT. V usage is TRBV2 and J usage is TRBJ2-2; no clear D gene. V was clipped by 5 bases and J by 3 bases, with 10 bases between them. CDR3 length equals 14 residues. Germline CDR1 is SNHLY and CDR2 is FYNNEI.

With regard to this clonotype: This may stem from a read error, because a much larger clone lies one nucleotide away. The rearrangement links TRBV10-3 to TRBJ2-1; D is undetermined. V gave up 7 bases and J gave up 10 bases, with 14 bases separating them. Germline CDR1 reads ENHRY; CDR2 reads SYGVKD. The CDR3 contains 12 residues. The CDR3 DNA reads TGTGCCATCATGAAGGGCGCCGCAGAGCAGTTCTTC. Translating it yields CAIMKGAAEQFF.

This clonotype was seen only a few times. This rearrangement joins TRBV27 to TRBJ2-2; 9 bases match TRBD1. Germline loops: CDR1 MNHEY, CDR2 SMNVEV (reference sequence). This CDR3 contains 16 residues. J gave up 1 base and V 6 bases, and 6 bases lay outside the gene matches. CDR3 protein: CASRPGQGKNTGELFF. The CDR3 DNA reads TGTGCCAGCAGACCGGGACAGGGAAAGAACACCGGGGAGCTGTTTTTT.

This clonotype was seen a few times. The chain joins TRBV7-9 to TRBJ2-5, with TRBD1 matching 7 bases. After removal of 2 bases from V and 5 bases from J, the junction contained 11 bases not matched to a gene. The CDR3 spans 16 residues. Germline values: CDR1 SEHNR, CDR2 FQNEAQ (reference sequence). CDR3 DNA sequence: TGTGCCAGCAGCTTAACCCGGGGACAGAAATGGGAGACCCAGTACTTC. This sequence encodes CASSLTRGQKWETQYF.

This clonotype was observed many times. The chain joins TRBV29-1 to TRBJ1-4; TRBD1 is a possible D gene (5 bases). V shed 7 bases and J shed 5 bases, with 8 bases lying between them. This CDR3 is built from 11 residues. CDR1 is SQVTM and CDR2 is ANQGSEA in the germline V gene. CDR3 loop: CSGGINEKLFF. In DNA form, the CDR3 reads TGCAGCGGGGGGATCAATGAAAAACTGTTTTTT.

V gene TRBV18 combines with J gene TRBJ2-2; the D is unclear. The germline V and J ends were trimmed by 3 bases and 3 bases, with 5 bases remaining between them. Germline values: CDR1 KGHSH, CDR2 LQKENI. The CDR3 has 13 amino acids. The chain's CDR3 is CASSPQDTGELFF. For the CDR3, the DNA is TGTGCCAGCTCACCTCAGGACACCGGGGAGCTGTTTTTT.

With respect to this clonotype: A much larger clone lies one base from this, so it may be a read error. The J gene is TRBJ2-5, the V gene TRBV20-1; D could derive from TRBD1 or TRBD2 (5 bases each). The length of the CDR3 is 13 residues. Germline V gives CDR1 DFQATT, CDR2 SNEGSKA (reference sequence). Deletions cut 4 bases from V and 1 base from J, with 10 bases between. In DNA, the CDR3 is TGCAGTGCTATCGGGACGACCCAAGAGACCCAGTACTTC. It translates to CSAIGTTQETQYF.

J is TRBJ2-5 and V is TRBV12-3 or TRBV12-4; D unclear. The germline V and J ends were trimmed by 2 bases and 5 bases, with 9 bases remaining between them. The CDR3 has 13 amino acids. The CDR3 DNA is TGTGCCAGCAGTTTAAGCGCCGGGGAGACCCAGTACTTC. This sequence encodes CASSLSAGETQYF.

The table lists this clonotype with many counts. This chain joins TRBV5-8 and TRBJ2-5; D ambiguous. Trimming removed 2 bases at V and 5 bases at J, with 13 bases between. This CDR3 is 14 amino acids long. Germline V gives CDR1 SGHTS, CDR2 YDEGEE. In DNA form, the CDR3 reads TGTGCCAGCAGCTTATGGACCACCGGCGAGACCCAGTACTTC. It codes for CASSLWTTGETQYF. The variable domain in full, completed from reference TRBV5-8 and TRBJ2-5, reads EAGVTQSPTHLIKTRGQQATLRCSPISGHTSVYWYQQALGLGLQFLLWYDEGEERNRGNFPPRFSGRQFPNYSSELNVNALELEDSALYLCASSLWTTGETQYFGPGTRLLVL.

This clonotype was detected ten times or more. The V call is TRBV6-2 or TRBV6-3, the J call TRBJ2-2; unclear D gene. This CDR3 has 14 residues. Germline values: CDR1 MNHEY, CDR2 SVGEGT. Trimming cost V 2 bases and J 2 bases, with 6 bases left between them. For the CDR3, the DNA is TGTGCCAGCAGTTACGCTAGTAACACCGGGGAGCTGTTTTTT. It specifies CASSYASNTGELFF.

In its sample, this clonotype was seen many times. This chain uses TRBV6-1 with TRBJ2-5, with D tentatively TRBD1 (6 bases). The CDR3 is made up of 13 amino acids. V dropped 4 bases and J dropped 5 bases, with 11 bases sitting between them. Germline assignment: CDR1 MNHNS and CDR2 SASEGT. CDR3 bases: TGTGCCAGCAGTGGACAGGCCGGGGAGACCCAGTACTTC. It is translated as CASSGQAGETQYF.

Many counts were recorded for this clonotype. V and J are TRBV3-1 and TRBJ1-1; tentatively, D is TRBD1 (5 bases). This CDR3 comprises 15 residues. Germline CDR1 and CDR2: LGHDT and YNNKEL (reference sequence). V shed 0 bases and J shed 0 bases, with 8 bases lying between them. Here the CDR3 DNA reads TGTGCCAGCAGCCAAGAATACAGGCTGAACACTGAAGCTTTCTTT. Its translation is CASSQEYRLNTEAFF.

This clonotype has only a few counts. The chain uses TRBV5-6 and TRBJ2-1; 12 bases match TRBD2. Germline CDR1 and CDR2: SGHDT and YYEEEE. The ends lost 5 bases at V and 7 bases at J; junction bases unmatched: 7. The CDR3 totals 15 residues. CDR3 sequence: CASSSLAGGPNEQFF. DNA for the CDR3: TGTGCCAGCAGTTCGCTAGCGGGAGGGCCGAATGAGCAGTTCTTC.

This chain connects TRBV18 to TRBJ1-1, with 10 bases lining up with TRBD1. Germline-derived CDR1 and CDR2 are KGHSH and LQKENI. The trim removed 2 bases at V and 0 bases at J, leaving 3 bases unmatched. This CDR3 has 16 amino acids. CDR3 loop: CASSPFGQGVNTEAFF. Written as DNA, the CDR3 is TGTGCCAGCTCACCATTTGGACAGGGGGTGAACACTGAAGCTTTCTTT.

This clonotype came up many times. V is TRBV20-1 and J is TRBJ1-4; possibly TRBD1 for D (6 bases). This CDR3 has 14 amino acids. Germline values: CDR1 DFQATT, CDR2 SNEGSKA (reference sequence). V was pared by 6 bases and J by 4 bases, with 15 bases between. The CDR3, as DNA: TGCAGTGCGGGTCAGACAGGATTTAATGAAAAACTGTTTTTT. Protein product: CSAGQTGFNEKLFF.